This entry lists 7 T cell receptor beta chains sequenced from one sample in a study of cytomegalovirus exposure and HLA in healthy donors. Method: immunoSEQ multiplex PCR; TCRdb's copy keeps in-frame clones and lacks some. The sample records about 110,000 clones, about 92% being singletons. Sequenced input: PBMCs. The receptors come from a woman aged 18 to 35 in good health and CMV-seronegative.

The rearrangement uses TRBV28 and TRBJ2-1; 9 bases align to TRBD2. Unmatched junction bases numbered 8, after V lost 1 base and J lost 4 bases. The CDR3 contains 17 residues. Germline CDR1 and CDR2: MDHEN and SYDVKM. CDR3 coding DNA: TGTGCCAGCAGTTTATATGCTAGCGGGACAAATTACAATGAGCAGTTCTTC. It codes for CASSLYASGTNYNEQFF.

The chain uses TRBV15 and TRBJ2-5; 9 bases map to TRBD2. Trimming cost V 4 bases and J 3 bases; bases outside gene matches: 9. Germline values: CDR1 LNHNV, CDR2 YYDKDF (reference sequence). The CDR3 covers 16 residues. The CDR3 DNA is TGTGCCACCAGCACCCCTCGGGAGCGGGGGGAAGAGACCCAGTACTTC. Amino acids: CATSTPRERGEETQYF.

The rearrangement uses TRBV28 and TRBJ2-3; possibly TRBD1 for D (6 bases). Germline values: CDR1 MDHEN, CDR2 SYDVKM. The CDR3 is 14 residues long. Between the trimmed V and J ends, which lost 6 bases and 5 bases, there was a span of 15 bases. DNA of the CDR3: TGTGCCAGCAGCCAGTTGGGGGCGAGAGATACGCAGTATTTT. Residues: CASSQLGARDTQYF.

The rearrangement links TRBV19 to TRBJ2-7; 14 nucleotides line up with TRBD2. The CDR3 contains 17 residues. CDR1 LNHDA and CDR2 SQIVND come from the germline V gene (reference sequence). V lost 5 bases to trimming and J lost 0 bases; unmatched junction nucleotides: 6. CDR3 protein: CASSRRLAGGASYEQYF. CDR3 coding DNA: TGTGCCAGTAGTCGGAGACTAGCGGGGGGGGCCTCCTACGAGCAGTACTTC. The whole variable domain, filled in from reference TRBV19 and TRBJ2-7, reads DGGITQSPKYLFRKEGQNVTLSCEQNLNHDAMYWYRQDPGQGLRLIYYSQIVNDFQKGDIAEGYSVSREKKESFPLTVTSAQKNPTAFYLCASSRRLAGGASYEQYFGPGTRLTVT.

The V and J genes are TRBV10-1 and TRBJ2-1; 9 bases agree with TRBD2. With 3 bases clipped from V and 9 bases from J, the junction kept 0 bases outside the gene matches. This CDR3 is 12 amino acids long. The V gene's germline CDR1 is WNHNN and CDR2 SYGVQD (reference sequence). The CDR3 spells CASSEAGGEQFF. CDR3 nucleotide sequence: TGCGCCAGCAGTGAAGCGGGAGGTGAGCAGTTCTTC.

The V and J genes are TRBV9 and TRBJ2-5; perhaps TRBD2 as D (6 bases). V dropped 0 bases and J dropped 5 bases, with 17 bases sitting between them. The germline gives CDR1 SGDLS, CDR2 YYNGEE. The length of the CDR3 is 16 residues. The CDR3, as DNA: TGTGCCAGCAGCGTAGGATCTCCGGCCGCGGGGGAGACCCAGTACTTC. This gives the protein CASSVGSPAAGETQYF.

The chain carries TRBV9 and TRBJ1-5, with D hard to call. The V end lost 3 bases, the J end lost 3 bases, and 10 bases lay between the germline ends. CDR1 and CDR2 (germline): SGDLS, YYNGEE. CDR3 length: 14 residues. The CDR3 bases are TGTGCCAGCAGCGAGACTTCGGTCAATCAGCCCCAGCATTTT. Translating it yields CASSETSVNQPQHF.